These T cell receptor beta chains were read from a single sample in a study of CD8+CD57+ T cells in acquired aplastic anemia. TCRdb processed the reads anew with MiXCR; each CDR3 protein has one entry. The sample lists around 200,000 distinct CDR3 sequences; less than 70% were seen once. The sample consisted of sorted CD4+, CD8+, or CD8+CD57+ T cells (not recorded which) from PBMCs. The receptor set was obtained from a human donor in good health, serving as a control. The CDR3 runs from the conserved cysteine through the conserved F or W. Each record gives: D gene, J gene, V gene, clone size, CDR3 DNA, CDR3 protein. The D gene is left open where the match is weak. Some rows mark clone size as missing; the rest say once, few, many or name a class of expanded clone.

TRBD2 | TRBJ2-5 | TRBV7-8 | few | TGTGCCAGCAGCTTAGGGGGACTAGCGGGGACCCAAGAGACCCAGTACTTC | CASSLGGLAGTQETQYF
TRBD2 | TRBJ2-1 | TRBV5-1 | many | TGCGCCAGCAGCTTGGTGGGGTCGGGAGGGGAAGGTTACAATGAGCAGTTCTTC | CASSLVGSGGEGYNEQFF
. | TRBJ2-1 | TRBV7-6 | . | TGTGCCAGCAGCTTAGTTAGGTTCAATGAGCAGTTCTTC | CASSLVRFNEQFF
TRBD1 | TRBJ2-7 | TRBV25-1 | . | TGTGCCAGCAGTGAAACGACAGGGATGGAGGACGAGCAGTACTTC | CASSETTGMEDEQYF
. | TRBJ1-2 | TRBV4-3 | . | TGCGCCAGCAGCCAAGATAGACAGATTAACTATGGCTACACCTTC | CASSQDRQINYGYTF
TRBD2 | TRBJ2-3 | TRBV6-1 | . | TGTGCCAGCAGTGAATTGGCTAGCGGGGTAGGTAATGAGCAGTATTTT | CASSELASGVGNEQYF
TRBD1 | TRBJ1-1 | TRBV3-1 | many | TGTGCCAGCAGCCAAGGACAGGGTTACGGTGAAGCTTTCTTT | CASSQGQGYGEAFF
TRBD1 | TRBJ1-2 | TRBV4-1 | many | TGCGCCAGCAGCCAACAGCCGACAGGGGATCCCTATGGCTACACCTTC | CASSQQPTGDPYGYTF
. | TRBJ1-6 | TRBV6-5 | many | TGTGCCAGCAGTTACTCGCAGGGTTCCTCCTATAATTCACCCCTCCACTTT | CASSYSQGSSYNSPLHF
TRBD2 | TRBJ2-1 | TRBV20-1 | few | TGCAGTGCTGGTAGCGGGCCCTTCGATGAGCAGTTCTTC | CSAGSGPFDEQFF
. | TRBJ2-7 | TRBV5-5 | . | TGTGTCAGCATGGAGGGAGACGGATCCTACGAGCAGTACTTC | CVSMEGDGSYEQYF
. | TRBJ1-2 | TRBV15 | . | TGTGCCACCAGCAGAGAGCGACCGTTGTTCTATGGCTACGCCTTC | CATSRERPLFYGYAF
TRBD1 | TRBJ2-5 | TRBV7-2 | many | TGTGCCAGCAGCCCTACAGGGGTCGGAGAGACCCAGTACTTC | CASSPTGVGETQYF
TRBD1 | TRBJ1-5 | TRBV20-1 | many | TGCAGTGCTAGAATGAGGGGACAGGAAATTTATAGCAATCAGCCCCAGCATTTT | CSARMRGQEIYSNQPQHF
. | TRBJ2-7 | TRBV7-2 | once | TGCGCCAGCAGCCAACGGACAGTAATCTCCTACGAGCAGTACTTC | CASSQRTVISYEQYF
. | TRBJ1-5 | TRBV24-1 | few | TGTGCCACCGCAACCACCGAAAAGGGAGCACATGGCAATCAGCCCCAGCATTTT | CATATTEKGAHGNQPQHF
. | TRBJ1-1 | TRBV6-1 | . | TGTGCCAGCCCCTCAGGGAGGGTTGTAACTGAAGCTTTCTTT | CASPSGRVVTEAFF
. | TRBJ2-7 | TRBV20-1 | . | TGCAGTGCTAGGATCGCGACGTCCTACGAGCAGTACTTC | CSARIATSYEQYF
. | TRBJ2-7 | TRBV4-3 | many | TGCGCCAGCAGCCAAGTTCAGGCCACCACCTACGAGCAGTACTTC | CASSQVQATTYEQYF
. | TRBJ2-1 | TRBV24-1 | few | TGTGCCACCAGTCCCCCCTGGCGGGGGCTTTCCTACGAGCAGTTCTTC | CATSPPWRGLSYEQFF
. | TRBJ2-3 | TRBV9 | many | TGTGCCAGCAGCGTAGGATCGGGGGGCGGGACAGATACGCAGTATTTT | CASSVGSGGGTDTQYF
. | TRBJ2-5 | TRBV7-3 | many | TGTGCCAGCAGCTTAATGGGGGGTGATTGGGAGACCCAGTACTTC | CASSLMGGDWETQYF
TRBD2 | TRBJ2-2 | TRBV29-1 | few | TGCAGCGTTGTAGCGGGAGAGGGCACCGGGGAGCTGTTTTTT | CSVVAGEGTGELFF
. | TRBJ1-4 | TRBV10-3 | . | TGTGCCATCAGTGAGTCATTCGGTGAAAAACTGTTTTTT | CAISESFGEKLFF
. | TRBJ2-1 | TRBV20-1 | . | TGCAGTGCTAGAGATCAGGGGCGTCAGCAGTTCTTC | CSARDQGRQQFF
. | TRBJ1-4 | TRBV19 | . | TGTGCCAGTGGAGCTTCCGGGGCCCTTAATGAAAAACTGTTTTTT | CASGASGALNEKLFF
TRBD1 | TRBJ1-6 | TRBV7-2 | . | TGTGCCCGGACAGGGGGATTGAGGGTTAATTCACCCCTCCACTTT | CARTGGLRVNSPLHF
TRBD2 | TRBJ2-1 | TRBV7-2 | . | TGTGCCAGCAGCTTAGGTGCGCGGGGGGGCAATGAGCAGTTCTTC | CASSLGARGGNEQFF
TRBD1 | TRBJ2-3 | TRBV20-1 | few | TGCAGTGCTTTAGGTGGGACAGGGACGGATTTT | CSALGGTGTDF
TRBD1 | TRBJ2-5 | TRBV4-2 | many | TGTGCCAGCAGCCAAGGGACAGGGGGTATCGAGACCCAGTACTTC | CASSQGTGGIETQYF
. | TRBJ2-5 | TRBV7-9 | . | TGTGCCAGCACCCCGACAGATGGCAGTTCGGGGACCCAGTACTTC | CASTPTDGSSGTQYF
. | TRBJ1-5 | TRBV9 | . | TGTGCCAGCAGCGTAGGGGGAGTGGGTCAGCCCCAGCATTTT | CASSVGGVGQPQHF
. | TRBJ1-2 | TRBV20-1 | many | TGCAGTGCTAGAGTGGGAGGATTTAACTATGGCTACACCTTC | CSARVGGFNYGYTF
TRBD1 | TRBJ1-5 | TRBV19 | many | TGTGCCAGTAGTCTGGACAGGGGGCAGCCCCAGCATTTT | CASSLDRGQPQHF
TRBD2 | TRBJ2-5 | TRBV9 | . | TGTGCCAGCAGCTCCCTAGGACTAGCGGGGGGGAGGGTGGAGACCCAGTACTTC | CASSSLGLAGGRVETQYF
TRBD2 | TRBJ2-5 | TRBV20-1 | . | TGCAGTGCTAGAAGAACTAGCGGAGAGACCCAGTACTTC | CSARRTSGETQYF
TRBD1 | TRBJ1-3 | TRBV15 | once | TGTGCCGCCAGCAGAGGGCCAGGGGGAGACACCATATATTTT | CAASRGPGGDTIYF
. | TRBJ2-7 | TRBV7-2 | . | TGTGCCAGCAGCCCTGGGGGGATAGCGTACGAGCAGTACTTC | CASSPGGIAYEQYF
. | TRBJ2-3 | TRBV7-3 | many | TGTGCCAGCAGCTTAAGTACGGGGGCGAGAGATACGCAGTATTTT | CASSLSTGARDTQYF
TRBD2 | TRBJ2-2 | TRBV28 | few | TGTGCCAGCAGTTTGCCGACAGGACTAGCGGGGAAGGGCGGGGAGCTGTTTTTT | CASSLPTGLAGKGGELFF
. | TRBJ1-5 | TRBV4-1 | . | TGCGCCAGCAGCCAAGATTCGGGGCCCCAGCATTTT | CASSQDSGPQHF
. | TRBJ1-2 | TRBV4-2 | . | TGTGCCAGCAGCCAAGATGGTTCTAACTATGGCTACACCTTC | CASSQDGSNYGYTF
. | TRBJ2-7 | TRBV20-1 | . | TGCAGTGCCAAACAGGGATCCTACGAGCAGTACTTC | CSAKQGSYEQYF
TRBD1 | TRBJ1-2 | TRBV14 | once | TGCGCCAGCAGCACCGGGACAGGGAACTATGGCTACTCCTTC | CASSTGTGNYGYSF
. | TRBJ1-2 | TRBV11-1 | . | TGCGCCAGCAGCCAAGGAAGATACACCTTC | CASSQGRYTF
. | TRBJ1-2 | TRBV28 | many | TGTGCCAGCAGTTTAAATAGCAGGGAAGGCTACACCTTC | CASSLNSREGYTF
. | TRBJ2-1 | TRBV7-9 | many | TGTGCCAGCACCCGGGTCGACAATGAGCAGTTCTTC | CASTRVDNEQFF
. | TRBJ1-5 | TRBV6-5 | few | TGTGCCAGCAGTTATGGAGGGAATCAGCCCCAGCATTTT | CASSYGGNQPQHF
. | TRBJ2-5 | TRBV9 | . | TGTGCCAGCAGCAGAGCCTCCGGGGAAGAGACCCAGTACTTC | CASSRASGEETQYF
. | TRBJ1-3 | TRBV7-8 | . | TGTGCCAGCAGCGCACAGGGACCTGGAAACACCATATATTTT | CASSAQGPGNTIYF
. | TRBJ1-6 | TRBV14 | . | TGTGCCAGCAGCGAGGGGGGGCGGTCACCCCTCCACTTT | CASSEGGRSPLHF
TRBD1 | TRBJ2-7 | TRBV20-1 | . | TGCAGTGCGCCGACAGGCAGGACAGGGCGGTACGAGCAGTACTTC | CSAPTGRTGRYEQYF
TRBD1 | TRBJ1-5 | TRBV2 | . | TGTGCCAACGCCGGGGGACAGGGGAGGAACAATCAGCCCCAGCATTTT | CANAGGQGRNNQPQHF
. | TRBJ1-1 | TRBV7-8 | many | TGTGCCAGCAGCCGAAACATGAACACTGAAGCTTTCTTT | CASSRNMNTEAFF
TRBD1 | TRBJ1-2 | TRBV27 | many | TGTGCCAGCAGTTCTGCCATGGACAGGGACTATGGCTACACCTTC | CASSSAMDRDYGYTF
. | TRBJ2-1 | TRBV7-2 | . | TGTGCCAGCGTCCGCGACAGCTCCTACAATGAGCAGTTCTTC | CASVRDSSYNEQFF